This T cell receptor (beta chain) is drawn from a study of blood T cells in healthy people across ages. Study-wide points: Roughly linear age-related decline in beta diversity appeared, significant by age 40.

Germline values: CDR1 KGHSH, CDR2 LQKENI. This CDR3 has 15 amino acids. J gave up 7 bases and V 2 bases, and 7 bases lay outside the gene matches. The authors ran a second PCR of about 7 to 11 cycles using a sample-barcoded 5' primer and a J-beta primer mix. TCRdb recomputed calls from the 5' RACE reads with MiXCR, one row per CDR3 protein. This sample carries 1.5 million to 2 million distinct CDR3 sequences, about 49% of them seen once, and the ten largest clones take around 2.1%. Each donor was a healthy Caucasian individual from Russia, aged roughly 6 to 100. This clonotype was picked up a small number of times. What it recognizes is unknown.

This TCR came from a woman between 35 and 50 years old in good health. Sequencing was performed on blood. The rearrangement joins TRBV18 to TRBJ2-1; TRBD1 agrees at 8 bases. The CDR3 loop reads CASSPARTGHNEQFF. The CDR3, as DNA: TGTGCCAGCTCACCAGCCCGGACAGGGCATAATGAGCAGTTCTTC.